A selection of T cell receptor beta chains follows, all from one sample in a study of T cell changes during pregnancy in multiple sclerosis. TCRdb's table, derived via immunoSEQ multiplex PCR, lists solely in-frame clones and lacks some. The table has approximately 32,000 clones, around nine tenths seen once. The sequences come from CD8+ T cells from peripheral blood mononuclear cells, collected in the first trimester of pregnancy. The origin of the receptors is a female donor with multiple sclerosis, enrolled in a pregnancy study. Both conserved end residues are part of each CDR3. The D gene is left open where the match is weak. The size field is filled for only some rows; it gives once, few, many or a size class.

CDR3 length: 17; J gene: TRBJ1-5; D gene: TRBD1; V gene: TRBV4-2; clone size: NA; CDR3 DNA: TGTGCCAGCAGCCAAGATACAGGGGGCGGTGGCAATCAGCCCCAGCATTTT; CDR3 protein: CASSQDTGGGGNQPQHF
CDR3 length: 18; J gene: TRBJ1-1; D gene: TRBD1; V gene: TRBV9; clone size: once; CDR3 DNA: TGTGCCAGCAGCGTAAGGCCTTTGTGGGACAGGGGACGGACTGAAGCTTTCTTT; CDR3 protein: CASSVRPLWDRGRTEAFF
CDR3 length: 15; J gene: TRBJ2-7; D gene: TRBD1; V gene: TRBV9; clone size: NA; CDR3 DNA: TGTGCCAGCAGCGTAGCTCCGGGACAGGGCTACGAGCAGTACTTC; CDR3 protein: CASSVAPGQGYEQYF
CDR3 length: 16; J gene: TRBJ2-1; D gene: TRBD2; V gene: TRBV5-1; clone size: NA; CDR3 DNA: TGCGCCAGCAGCCGCGGTCGGCGGGAGGGGTACAATGAGCAGTTCTTC; CDR3 protein: CASSRGRREGYNEQFF
CDR3 length: 17; J gene: TRBJ2-5; D gene: TRBD2; V gene: TRBV4-1; clone size: NA; CDR3 DNA: TGCGCCAGCAGCCAAGTCGTCAGCGGGAGGGCCGGAGAGACCCAGTACTTC; CDR3 protein: CASSQVVSGRAGETQYF
CDR3 length: 13; J gene: TRBJ1-2; D gene: TRBD1; V gene: TRBV7-9; clone size: NA; CDR3 DNA: TGTGCCAGCAGCTTCAGACAGGGCGTCGGCTACACCTTC; CDR3 protein: CASSFRQGVGYTF
CDR3 length: 16; J gene: TRBJ2-1; D gene: NA; V gene: TRBV29-1; clone size: NA; CDR3 DNA: TGCATCGTACTGAGTTTTGAGGGAGAGTCCTACAATGAGCAGTTCTTC; CDR3 protein: CIVLSFEGESYNEQFF
CDR3 length: 17; J gene: TRBJ2-2; D gene: TRBD2; V gene: TRBV7-9; clone size: NA; CDR3 DNA: TGTGCCAGCAGCTTAGACGGACTAGCGGGAGGGCCCGGGGAGCTGTTTTTT; CDR3 protein: CASSLDGLAGGPGELFF
CDR3 length: 14; J gene: TRBJ1-5; D gene: TRBD1; V gene: TRBV7-9; clone size: once; CDR3 DNA: TGTGCCAGCAGCCCCGGACAGGGCGGTCAGCCCCAGCATTTT; CDR3 protein: CASSPGQGGQPQHF
CDR3 length: 13; J gene: TRBJ2-7; D gene: NA; V gene: TRBV5-1; clone size: once; CDR3 DNA: TGCGCCAGCAGCTTAGTACCCGAGGACGAGCAGTACTTC; CDR3 protein: CASSLVPEDEQYF
CDR3 length: 15; J gene: TRBJ1-1; D gene: NA; V gene: TRBV5-1; clone size: NA; CDR3 DNA: TGCGCCAGCAGCTTGGTCCCGGGCGCAGGACAAGAAGCTTTCTTT; CDR3 protein: CASSLVPGAGQEAFF
CDR3 length: 14; J gene: TRBJ1-1; D gene: NA; V gene: TRBV6-5; clone size: NA; CDR3 DNA: TGTGCCAGCAGTTACGGAGGGGAGGACACTGAAGCTTTCTTT; CDR3 protein: CASSYGGEDTEAFF
CDR3 length: 14; J gene: TRBJ2-7; D gene: NA; V gene: TRBV4-1; clone size: NA; CDR3 DNA: TGCGCCAGCAGCCCTGGACGAGTCGGGGACGAGCAGTACTTC; CDR3 protein: CASSPGRVGDEQYF
CDR3 length: 15; J gene: TRBJ1-5; D gene: TRBD1; V gene: TRBV7-2; clone size: NA; CDR3 DNA: TGTGCCAGCAGCTTAGTGGACAGGAGCAATCAGCCCCAGCATTTT; CDR3 protein: CASSLVDRSNQPQHF
CDR3 length: 14; J gene: TRBJ2-7; D gene: NA; V gene: TRBV11-2; clone size: NA; CDR3 DNA: TGTGCCAGCAGCTTAGATCGCGGGGCCTACGAGCAGTACTTC; CDR3 protein: CASSLDRGAYEQYF
CDR3 length: 13; J gene: TRBJ1-1; D gene: TRBD1; V gene: TRBV30; clone size: NA; CDR3 DNA: TGTGCCTGGGCGGTGGACAGGGCCACTGAAGCTTTCTTT; CDR3 protein: CAWAVDRATEAFF
CDR3 length: 13; J gene: TRBJ1-1; D gene: NA; V gene: TRBV6-4; clone size: once; CDR3 DNA: TGTGCCAGCAGTTCAGGGGATAACACTGAAGCTTTCTTT; CDR3 protein: CASSSGDNTEAFF
CDR3 length: 14; J gene: TRBJ1-2; D gene: NA; V gene: TRBV5-1; clone size: NA; CDR3 DNA: TGCGCCAGCAGCTTGACAGAAGCTAACTATGGCTACACCTTC; CDR3 protein: CASSLTEANYGYTF
CDR3 length: 15; J gene: TRBJ1-4; D gene: NA; V gene: TRBV4-1; clone size: NA; CDR3 DNA: TGCGCCAGCAGCCAAGTACAGTCAACTAATGAAAAACTGTTTTTT; CDR3 protein: CASSQVQSTNEKLFF
CDR3 length: 16; J gene: TRBJ1-2; D gene: TRBD1; V gene: TRBV18; clone size: NA; CDR3 DNA: TGTGCCAGCTCACCCGGGACAGGGGATTCTAACTATGGCTACACCTTC; CDR3 protein: CASSPGTGDSNYGYTF
CDR3 length: 16; J gene: TRBJ1-2; D gene: NA; V gene: TRBV10-3; clone size: few; CDR3 DNA: TGTGCCATCAGTTCGACAGACGATTATCCCAACTATGGCTACACCTTC; CDR3 protein: CAISSTDDYPNYGYTF
CDR3 length: 14; J gene: TRBJ2-7; D gene: TRBD2; V gene: TRBV30; clone size: once; CDR3 DNA: TGTGCCTGGAGTTGGACTAGCGGGAGTGAGGAGCAGTACTTC; CDR3 protein: CAWSWTSGSEEQYF
CDR3 length: 15; J gene: TRBJ2-2; D gene: TRBD2; V gene: TRBV10-1; clone size: few; CDR3 DNA: TGCGCCAGCAGTGAGGGGACTAGCGATACCGGGGAGCTGTTTTTT; CDR3 protein: CASSEGTSDTGELFF
CDR3 length: 16; J gene: TRBJ2-7; D gene: TRBD2; V gene: TRBV7-9; clone size: NA; CDR3 DNA: TGTGCCAGCAGCTATTCTAGCGGGACTCCCTCCTACGAGCAGTACTTC; CDR3 protein: CASSYSSGTPSYEQYF
CDR3 length: 15; J gene: TRBJ1-4; D gene: NA; V gene: TRBV27; clone size: NA; CDR3 DNA: TGTGCCAGCAGGGCAATGGGGGCGCCTAATGAAAAACTGTTTTTT; CDR3 protein: CASRAMGAPNEKLFF
CDR3 length: 12; J gene: TRBJ1-1; D gene: TRBD1; V gene: TRBV29-1; clone size: NA; CDR3 DNA: TGCAGCGTAACCCGGGACAGTTCCGAAGCTTTCTTT; CDR3 protein: CSVTRDSSEAFF
CDR3 length: 16; J gene: TRBJ2-7; D gene: TRBD1; V gene: TRBV19; clone size: NA; CDR3 DNA: TGTGCCAGTAGTGGGGCCGGACAGGGGTTTTCCTACGAGCAGTACTTC; CDR3 protein: CASSGAGQGFSYEQYF
CDR3 length: 15; J gene: TRBJ2-3; D gene: TRBD2; V gene: TRBV14; clone size: NA; CDR3 DNA: TGTGCCAGCAGCAGGGCTAGCGGAAACACAGATACGCAGTATTTT; CDR3 protein: CASSRASGNTDTQYF
CDR3 length: 16; J gene: TRBJ2-7; D gene: TRBD1; V gene: TRBV30; clone size: NA; CDR3 DNA: TGTGCCTGGAGTCATACCGGGACAGGGGGCGAATACGAGCAGTACTTC; CDR3 protein: CAWSHTGTGGEYEQYF
CDR3 length: 15; J gene: TRBJ1-5; D gene: TRBD1; V gene: TRBV4-1; clone size: few; CDR3 DNA: TGCGCCAGCAGCCAAACTCGACAGGGCGGTCAGCCCCAGCATTTT; CDR3 protein: CASSQTRQGGQPQHF
CDR3 length: 13; J gene: TRBJ1-1; D gene: NA; V gene: TRBV29-1; clone size: NA; CDR3 DNA: TGCAGCGTTGAGGCACCCCTGGGGGGTGAAGCTTTCTTT; CDR3 protein: CSVEAPLGGEAFF
CDR3 length: 19; J gene: TRBJ2-5; D gene: NA; V gene: TRBV7-9; clone size: once; CDR3 DNA: TGTGCCAGCAGCTTAGGGCCAGGGGCTAATAGCGTCAACCAAGAGACCCAGTACTTC; CDR3 protein: CASSLGPGANSVNQETQYF
CDR3 length: 13; J gene: TRBJ2-3; D gene: NA; V gene: TRBV6-5; clone size: NA; CDR3 DNA: TGTGCCAGCAGTTACGTTACTAGAGGTACGCAGTATTTT; CDR3 protein: CASSYVTRGTQYF
CDR3 length: 15; J gene: TRBJ1-1; D gene: NA; V gene: TRBV6-6; clone size: NA; CDR3 DNA: TGTGCCAGCAGTTACGGCAGGTCGGTCGACGCTGAAGCTTTCTTT; CDR3 protein: CASSYGRSVDAEAFF
CDR3 length: 14; J gene: TRBJ2-7; D gene: NA; V gene: TRBV9; clone size: NA; CDR3 DNA: TGTGCCAGCAGCGTAGCTGCGGATACCTACGAGCAGTACTTC; CDR3 protein: CASSVAADTYEQYF
CDR3 length: 16; J gene: TRBJ1-2; D gene: TRBD1; V gene: TRBV7-2; clone size: NA; CDR3 DNA: TGTGCCAGCAGCTTAGAGCAGCGGGACAGGGGGCTTGGTTACACCTTC; CDR3 protein: CASSLEQRDRGLGYTF
CDR3 length: 15; J gene: TRBJ1-5; D gene: NA; V gene: TRBV4-1; clone size: NA; CDR3 DNA: TGCGCCAGCAGCCAAGAATCAGGGGGCAATCAGCCCCAGCATTTT; CDR3 protein: CASSQESGGNQPQHF
CDR3 length: 14; J gene: TRBJ1-1; D gene: TRBD1; V gene: TRBV6-1; clone size: NA; CDR3 DNA: TGTGCCAGCAGTGATGGACAGGGTTACACTGAAGCTTTCTTT; CDR3 protein: CASSDGQGYTEAFF
CDR3 length: 15; J gene: TRBJ2-7; D gene: TRBD1; V gene: TRBV6-1; clone size: NA; CDR3 DNA: TGTGCCAGCAGCGCTCCTACCGGGACAGGGGCCGAGCAGTACTTC; CDR3 protein: CASSAPTGTGAEQYF
CDR3 length: 11; J gene: TRBJ2-7; D gene: TRBD1; V gene: TRBV27; clone size: NA; CDR3 DNA: TGTGCCAGCAGTTGGATGAGGGGGCAGTGCTTC; CDR3 protein: CASSWMRGQCF
CDR3 length: 15; J gene: TRBJ2-7; D gene: NA; V gene: TRBV11-2; clone size: once; CDR3 DNA: TGTGCCAGCAGCTTTCTTGGCGGGACCTTATACGAGCAGTACTTC; CDR3 protein: CASSFLGGTLYEQYF
CDR3 length: 15; J gene: TRBJ1-1; D gene: NA; V gene: TRBV10-3; clone size: NA; CDR3 DNA: TGTGCCATCAGTCAAGTCCGGGGGAGAGACACTGAAGCTTTCTTT; CDR3 protein: CAISQVRGRDTEAFF
CDR3 length: 15; J gene: TRBJ2-1; D gene: NA; V gene: TRBV6-1; clone size: NA; CDR3 DNA: TGTGCCAGCAGGGCAGGGGGGAGCTCCTACAATGAGCAGTTCTTC; CDR3 protein: CASRAGGSSYNEQFF
CDR3 length: 17; J gene: TRBJ2-6; D gene: TRBD1; V gene: TRBV15; clone size: NA; CDR3 DNA: TGTGCCACCAAACCGGGACAGGGGATATCTGGGGCCAACGTCCTGACTTTC; CDR3 protein: CATKPGQGISGANVLTF
CDR3 length: 13; J gene: TRBJ1-1; D gene: TRBD1; V gene: TRBV5-1; clone size: NA; CDR3 DNA: TGCGCCAGCAGGACAGGGTGGATCACTGAAGCTTTCTTT; CDR3 protein: CASRTGWITEAFF
CDR3 length: 15; J gene: TRBJ2-7; D gene: TRBD2; V gene: TRBV4-1; clone size: NA; CDR3 DNA: TGCGCCAGCAGCCAGTTAGCGGGAGGGCTCCACGAGCAGTACTTC; CDR3 protein: CASSQLAGGLHEQYF
CDR3 length: 17; J gene: TRBJ2-1; D gene: NA; V gene: TRBV7-3; clone size: NA; CDR3 DNA: TGTGCCAGCAGCCTAAATTCAGGCCCGACTAGACTAGGGGAGCAGTTCTTC; CDR3 protein: CASSLNSGPTRLGEQFF
CDR3 length: 15; J gene: TRBJ2-5; D gene: TRBD1; V gene: TRBV27; clone size: NA; CDR3 DNA: TGTGCCAGCAGTTTACCGGACAGGTACCAAGAGACCCAGTACTTC; CDR3 protein: CASSLPDRYQETQYF
CDR3 length: 13; J gene: TRBJ1-2; D gene: NA; V gene: TRBV5-6; clone size: NA; CDR3 DNA: TGTGCCAGCAGTTACGGACGGGGCTATGGCTACACCTTC; CDR3 protein: CASSYGRGYGYTF
CDR3 length: 15; J gene: TRBJ2-3; D gene: TRBD2; V gene: TRBV7-9; clone size: NA; CDR3 DNA: TGTGCCAGCAGCCGCTTGGCGGGAGGTTCAGATACGCAGTATTTT; CDR3 protein: CASSRLAGGSDTQYF
CDR3 length: 16; J gene: TRBJ1-1; D gene: TRBD1; V gene: TRBV28; clone size: NA; CDR3 DNA: TGTGCCAGCAGTCATAGGACAGGGAAGGTGAACACTGAAGCTTTCTTT; CDR3 protein: CASSHRTGKVNTEAFF
CDR3 length: 16; J gene: TRBJ1-1; D gene: TRBD1; V gene: TRBV19; clone size: NA; CDR3 DNA: TGTGCCAGTAGTATATTGGGGACAGTCGGTAGCACTGAAGCTTTCTTT; CDR3 protein: CASSILGTVGSTEAFF
CDR3 length: 17; J gene: TRBJ1-4; D gene: NA; V gene: TRBV19; clone size: NA; CDR3 DNA: TGTGCCAGTAGTACCGGCACCGCAGGGGACCTAGGCGAAAAACTGTTTTTT; CDR3 protein: CASSTGTAGDLGEKLFF